Below are 24 T cell receptor beta chains sequenced from a single sample in a study of PD-L1 blockade in urothelial cancer. Time point: pretreatment peripheral blood. Clones were read by immunoSEQ multiplex PCR, and TCRdb kept only the in-frame ones, dropping some. The data hold approximately 100,000 clones, with 70% to 90% observed a single time. The source material was PBMCs, sampled around atezolizumab (anti-PD-L1) treatment. Receptors originate from a woman older than 75 with urothelial cancer.

The chain joins TRBV6-1 to TRBJ1-3; 8 positions agree with TRBD1. The trim removed 7 bases at V and 4 bases at J, leaving 6 bases unmatched. The germline V gene has CDR1 MNHNS and CDR2 SASEGT. The CDR3 covers 14 residues. The chain's CDR3 is CASKFDRGGNTIYF. The CDR3 DNA follows: TGTGCCAGCAAGTTCGACAGGGGAGGAAACACCATATATTTT.

The gene calls are TRBV14 and TRBJ2-2; no reliable D call. CDR1 and CDR2 from the germline V gene are SGHDN and FVKESK. This CDR3 contains 13 residues. The germline V and J ends were trimmed by 4 bases and 1 base, with 4 bases remaining between them. The CDR3 here is CASSPQNTGELFF. In DNA form, the CDR3 reads TGTGCCAGCAGCCCCCAGAACACCGGGGAGCTGTTTTTT.

The V gene is TRBV18, the J gene TRBJ2-5, with 8 bases matching TRBD1. This CDR3 spans 13 amino acids. The V gene's germline CDR1 is KGHSH and CDR2 LQKENI. V lost 4 bases and J lost 5; bases outside the gene matches: 3. Here the CDR3 DNA reads TGTGCCAGCTCACGGTCAGGGGGCGAGACCCAGTACTTC. It specifies CASSRSGGETQYF.

This clone was seen at least ten times. The gene calls are TRBV30 and TRBJ2-2; 8 nucleotides agree with TRBD1. The germline V gene encodes CDR1 GTSNPN and CDR2 SVGIG (reference sequence). Trimming took 2 bases from V and 4 from J; bases not matched to a gene: 12. The CDR3 is 17 residues long. This chain's CDR3 is CAWSKPPDRETTGELFF. CDR3 nucleotide sequence: TGTGCCTGGAGTAAACCCCCGGACAGGGAGACCACCGGGGAGCTGTTTTTT.

This clone was seen only a few times. The rearrangement links TRBV11-2 to TRBJ1-2, with 8 bases identical to TRBD1. The CDR3 spans 13 residues. Germline lookup yields CDR1 SGHAT and CDR2 FQNNGV. Germline trimming cut 5 bases from V and 4 bases from J; bases unmatched to any gene: 3. As DNA, the CDR3 is TGTGCCAGCAGCGCAGGACAGGGCTATGGCTACACCTTC. Translating it yields CASSAGQGYGYTF.

The genes are TRBV5-4 and TRBJ2-3; 13 bases map to TRBD2. This CDR3 spans 18 amino acids. The V segment lost 5 bases and the J segment 4 bases; nucleotides outside the gene matches: 13. Germline V gene data show CDR1 as SGHNT and CDR2 as YYREEE (reference sequence). The CDR3 loop reads CASRPGLAGKVFADTQYF. CDR3 sequence (DNA): TGTGCCAGCAGGCCGGGACTAGCGGGAAAGGTTTTCGCAGATACGCAGTATTTT.

Only one count was recorded for this clone. The genes are TRBV11-2 and TRBJ2-3; D not resolved. Trimming shortened V by 4 bases and J by 1 base, and 3 bases separated the two germline ends. The CDR3 totals 12 residues. Germline loops: CDR1 SGHAT, CDR2 FQNNGV. CDR3 DNA: TGTGCCAGCAGCTCCGGCACAGATACGCAGTATTTT. Residues: CASSSGTDTQYF.

The chain employs TRBV28 and TRBJ2-3, with TRBD2 identical over 11 bases. V was clipped by 8 bases and J by 4 bases; unmatched bases: 23. This CDR3 region has 20 residues. Germline V gene data show CDR1 as MDHEN and CDR2 as SYDVKM. DNA of the CDR3: TGTGCCAGCGCCCCTCGTGCGGGGACTAGCGGACTTAGTGCCCCAGATACGCAGTATTTT. As protein: CASAPRAGTSGLSAPDTQYF.

The chain uses TRBV28 and TRBJ1-1; 11 bases are shared with TRBD1. V was clipped by 6 bases and J by 7 bases; unmatched bases: 13. Germline values: CDR1 MDHEN, CDR2 SYDVKM. The CDR3 spans 16 residues. The CDR3: CASSSSGQGGNYEAFF. CDR3 coding DNA: TGTGCCAGCAGCTCCTCGGGACAGGGGGGGAATTATGAAGCTTTCTTT.

The chain recombines TRBV5-6 with TRBJ1-1; D is uncertain. The CDR3 is 14 residues long. The V end lost 0 bases, the J end lost 1 base, and 7 bases lay between the germline ends. The germline gives CDR1 SGHDT, CDR2 YYEEEE. The CDR3 DNA reads as TGTGCCAGCAGCTTGGCTAACCGGAACACTGAAGCTTTCTTT. This codes for CASSLANRNTEAFF.

This clone is a singleton in its sample. The genes are TRBV28 and TRBJ1-2; TRBD1 agrees at 8 bases. Germline-derived CDR1 and CDR2 are MDHEN and SYDVKM. The CDR3 contains 12 residues. V shed 6 bases and J 8 bases; nucleotides not matched to a gene: 5. This chain's CDR3 is CASRGDRPGYTF. Here the CDR3 DNA reads TGTGCCAGCAGGGGGGACAGGCCGGGCTACACCTTC.

The chain uses TRBV27 and TRBJ1-5, with no clear D. Germline CDR1 and CDR2: MNHEY and SMNVEV (reference sequence). V lost 3 bases, J lost 0 bases, and 6 bases lay in between. The CDR3 covers 14 residues. CDR3 in amino acids: CASSLADSNQPQHF. In DNA form, the CDR3 reads TGTGCCAGCAGTTTGGCAGATAGCAATCAGCCCCAGCATTTT.

The rearrangement joins TRBV5-1 to TRBJ2-5; weak D call: TRBD2 (7 bases). Looked up from germline, CDR1 is SGHRS and CDR2 is YFSETQ. The CDR3 runs to 15 residues. V was clipped by 0 bases and J by 1 base, with 10 bases between them. CDR3 protein: CASSLVGGPQETQYF. The CDR3 bases are TGCGCCAGCAGCTTGGTCGGGGGGCCCCAAGAGACCCAGTACTTC.

The chain combines TRBV2 with TRBJ1-5, with 7 bases fitting TRBD1. The CDR3 is made up of 14 amino acids. The V and J ends lost 7 bases and 7 bases, in that order; junction bases with no gene match: 10. Germline V gene lookup returns CDR1 SNHLY and CDR2 FYNNEI. The CDR3: CASTDGQVRQPQHF. The CDR3, as DNA: TGTGCCAGCACCGACGGACAGGTTAGGCAGCCCCAGCATTTT.

J is TRBJ1-2 and V is TRBV5-1; D is possibly TRBD1 (5 bases). Germline V CDR1 and CDR2: SGHRS, YFSETQ. This CDR3 has 13 amino acids. Trimming removed 4 bases at V and 7 bases at J, with 14 bases between. Written as DNA, the CDR3 is TGCGCCAGCAGCCGGGGCCGGGAGCCTGGCTACACCTTC. Translating it yields CASSRGREPGYTF.

V is TRBV5-6 and J is TRBJ2-1, with D possibly TRBD2 on 5 matching bases. From germline, CDR1 is SGHDT and CDR2 YYEEEE. Trimming stripped 7 bases from V and 2 bases from J, with 13 bases between. CDR3 size: 14 residues. CDR3 amino acids: CASCRGFAYNEQFF. DNA for the CDR3: TGTGCCAGCTGCCGGGGATTCGCCTACAATGAGCAGTTCTTC.

The chain combines TRBV21-1 with TRBJ2-1; TRBD2, as called in the table, went unchecked against the DNA. TRBV21-1 is described as a pseudogene. The CDR3 covers 17 residues. The CDR3 nucleotides are TGTGCCAGCAGCAATAGGCTAGCGGGAGTGGGGGGCAATGAGCAGTTCTTC. Encoded protein: CASSNRLAGVGGNEQFF.

V is TRBV27 and J is TRBJ1-4; TRBD1 matches 7 bases. The ends lost 6 bases at V and 4 bases at J; junction bases unmatched: 5. Germline CDR1 MNHEY, CDR2 SMNVEV (reference sequence). This CDR3 contains 14 residues. The CDR3 DNA reads as TGTGCCAGCAGCTCGGACAGGCGTAATGAAAAACTGTTTTTT. Its protein is CASSSDRRNEKLFF.

This rearrangement joins TRBV5-1 to TRBJ1-4; D not resolved. The CDR3 contains 15 residues. Germline lookup yields CDR1 SGHRS and CDR2 YFSETQ. V was trimmed by 0 bases and J by 3 bases, leaving 9 bases between them. CDR3 sequence: CASSLGQKSNEKLFF. Here the CDR3 DNA reads TGCGCCAGCAGCTTGGGGCAAAAGTCTAATGAAAAACTGTTTTTT.

The genes are TRBV11-2 and TRBJ1-1; TRBD1 matches at 7 bases. Trimming removed 5 bases from V and 3 bases from J; junction bases left unmatched: 12. The CDR3 contains 16 residues. Germline V lookup: CDR1 SGHAT, CDR2 FQNNGV. CDR3 coding DNA: TGTGCCAGCAGCCACCACAGGGGTCTTCGTTACACTGAAGCTTTCTTT. Protein: CASSHHRGLRYTEAFF. Looking up the rest from reference TRBV11-2 and TRBJ1-1 gives the full variable domain: EAGVAQSPRYKIIEKRQSVAFWCNPISGHATLYWYQQILGQGPKLLIQFQNNGVVDDSQLPKDRFSAERLKGVDSTLKIQPAKLEDSAVYLCASSHHRGLRYTEAFFGQGTRLTVV.

The chain couples TRBV4-2 to TRBJ2-7, with 8 bases matching TRBD1. J gave up 0 bases and V 5 bases, and 6 bases lay outside the gene matches. CDR1 LGHNA and CDR2 YNFKEQ come from the germline V gene. CDR3 length equals 15 residues. The CDR3 loop is CASSTRTGSSYEQYF. The CDR3 DNA sequence: TGTGCCAGCAGCACCCGGACAGGGAGCTCCTACGAGCAGTACTTC.

Here the CDR3 DNA reads TGTGCCATCAGTGAGTCCCGGACAGGGAACACTGAAGCTTTCTTT. Translation: CAISESRTGNTEAFF. The genes are TRBV10-3 and TRBJ1-1, with TRBD1 matching 7 bases. Germline trimming cut 0 bases from V and 1 base from J; bases unmatched to any gene: 2. The CDR3 consists of 15 residues. CDR1 and CDR2 from the germline V gene are ENHRY and SYGVKD.

This rearrangement joins TRBV12-5 to TRBJ1-1; D is ambiguous. The CDR3 spans 14 residues. In germline, CDR1 is LGHNT, CDR2 FRNRAP. As DNA, the CDR3 is TGTGCCCATAACCGGAGGGTAACGGACACTGAAGCTTTCTTT. This codes for CAHNRRVTDTEAFF.

This clone was observed a handful of times. The CDR3 DNA reads TGCAGCGTTGGGGACTACAGCTCCGAGCAGTACTTC. As protein: CSVGDYSSEQYF. The chain has TRBV29-1 and TRBJ2-7; 7 nucleotides align to TRBD2. The V gene end was trimmed by 4 bases and the J gene end by 6 bases; junction bases not matched to a gene: 6. This CDR3 is built from 12 residues. The germline CDR1 and CDR2 sequences are SQVTM and ANQGSEA.